These 28 T cell receptor beta chains came from one sample sequenced in a study of T cells in Graves' hyperthyroidism and ophthalmopathy. Researchers amplified the TCR beta CDR3 regions from RNA transcripts. The TCR CDR3 was amplified in a first-round RT-PCR using the HTBI primer set. TCRdb reprocessed the multiplex PCR reads via MiXCR and lists one record per CDR3 protein. Of around 480,000 distinct CDR3 sequences in the sample, around an eighth are singletons; the top ten hold less than 20%. The source material was blood. The receptor source for this set is a woman between 18 and 29 years old with Graves' hyperthyroidism.

V gene TRBV5-1 combines with J gene TRBJ2-7; 12 bases align to TRBD2. There are 15 residues in the CDR3. Germline CDR1 and CDR2: SGHRS and YFSETQ. V shed 3 bases, J shed 1 base, and the junction held 2 bases outside the gene matches. The chain's CDR3 is CASSYGLAGSYEQYV. The CDR3 nucleotides are TGCGCCAGCAGCTACGGACTAGCGGGATCCTACGAGCAGTACGTC.

This clonotype came up many times. This sequence joins TRBV24-1 and TRBJ2-4, with D perhaps TRBD2 (6 bases). The CDR3 runs 15 residues. From germline, CDR1 is KGHDR and CDR2 SFDVKD. V lost 3 bases and J 0 bases, leaving 8 bases between the germline ends. The CDR3 DNA reads TGTGCCACCAGTGATGGGACTTTAGCCAAAAACATTCAGTACTTC. Protein: CATSDGTLAKNIQYF.

A few counts support this clonotype. The chain employs TRBV7-3 and TRBJ2-1, with 15 positions matching TRBD2. Germline lookup yields CDR1 SGHTA and CDR2 FQGTGA. The CDR3 contains 17 residues. V trimming: 2 bases; J trimming: 5 bases; junction bases outside the gene matches: 4. The DNA of the CDR3 is TGTGCCAGCAGCTTAGGACTAGCGGGAGGGCCACACAATGAGCAGTTCTTC. Translated: CASSLGLAGGPHNEQFF.

This clonotype was seen many times. The chain recombines TRBV6-6 with TRBJ2-4; D possibly matches TRBD1 or TRBD2 (6 bases each). Looked up from germline, CDR1 is MNHNY and CDR2 is SVGAGI (reference sequence). V lost 0 bases, J lost 8 bases, and 14 bases lay in between. The length of the CDR3 is 15 residues. CDR3: CASSYSSMRGDIQYF. CDR3 in DNA: TGTGCCAGCAGTTACTCGAGCATGAGGGGGGACATTCAGTACTTC.

This chain links TRBV11-3 with TRBJ2-1, with D possibly TRBD1 on 5 matching bases. Germline CDR1 is SGHNT and CDR2 is YENEEA. CDR3 length equals 16 residues. Trimming took off 2 bases at V and 5 bases at J, with 16 bases between the two ends. CDR3 coding DNA: TGTGCCAGCAGCTTACCTAGTGGGGCATTAAACAATGAGCAGTTCTTC. Translation gives CASSLPSGALNNEQFF.

Worth noting for this clonotype: At one of its ends the junction is not consistent with the germline gene, which may arise from a read error. The V and J genes are TRBV4-2 and TRBJ2-1; 14 bases are shared with TRBD2. CDR3 length: 20 amino acids. Looked up from germline, CDR1 is LGHNA and CDR2 is YNFKEQ. CDR3 amino acids: CASCQKGGLAGVPASNEQFF. Written as DNA, the CDR3 is TGTGCCAGCTGCCAAAAGGGGGGACTAGCGGGAGTCCCAGCCAGTAATGAGCAGTTCTTC.

This clonotype appeared many times. The chain couples TRBV25-1 to TRBJ2-3, with D perhaps matching TRBD1 or TRBD2 (6 bases each). Looked up from germline, CDR1 is MGHDK and CDR2 is SYGVNS. The CDR3 spans 16 residues. V was cut by 3 bases and J by 4 bases, with 17 bases left in between. CDR3 bases: TGTGCCAGCAGTGAGAGGGGGGTCCTCTTCTCAGATACGCAGTATTTT. Its protein is CASSERGVLFSDTQYF.

This clonotype was recorded many times. J is TRBJ2-3 and V is TRBV24-1; 7 nucleotides agree with TRBD1. Germline loops: CDR1 KGHDR, CDR2 SFDVKD. The CDR3 totals 16 residues. V was clipped by 5 bases and J by 0 bases; unmatched bases: 7. As DNA, the CDR3 is TGTGCCACCAGTGCCGGGACAGAACCTAGCACAGATACGCAGTATTTT. This codes for CATSAGTEPSTDTQYF.

V gene TRBV3-1 combines with J gene TRBJ1-4; possibly TRBD1 for D (6 bases). Germline loops: CDR1 LGHDT, CDR2 YNNKEL (reference sequence). V was trimmed by 0 bases and J by 8 bases, leaving 22 bases between them. The CDR3 has 18 residues. The CDR3 protein is CASSQEKARRGGWEKLFF. The CDR3 DNA reads TGTGCCAGCAGCCAAGAAAAGGCGCGCAGGGGAGGTTGGGAAAAACTGTTTTTT.

With regard to this clonotype: In this CDR3 the conserved last residue, phenylalanine or tryptophan, is missing, so a read error is likely. The gene calls are TRBV6-4 and TRBJ2-3, with 11 bases lining up with TRBD2. The germline gives CDR1 MRHNA, CDR2 SNTAGT. CDR3 length: 18 residues. J gave up 1 base and V 4 bases, and 10 bases lay outside the gene matches. The CDR3: CASSVWTSGPYRTDTQYS. Written as DNA, the CDR3 is TGTGCCAGCAGTGTCTGGACTAGCGGGCCTTACCGCACAGATACGCAGTATTCT.

In DNA form, the CDR3 reads TGTGCCAGCAGCCTACATGGGACAGGGGGCTCGGTAGATACGCAGTATTTT. Protein sequence: CASSLHGTGGSVDTQYF. The chain employs TRBV7-2 and TRBJ2-3, with 12 bases identical to TRBD1. The CDR3 is made up of 17 amino acids. After removal of 5 bases from V and 5 bases from J, the junction contained 11 bases not matched to a gene. Germline V gene lookup returns CDR1 SGHTA and CDR2 FQGNSA.

This chain joins TRBV6-2 or TRBV6-3 and TRBJ1-1; maybe TRBD1 (5 bases). The germline CDR1 and CDR2 sequences are MNHEY and SVGEGT. The CDR3 is made up of 18 amino acids. Trimming removed 0 bases at V and 1 base at J, with 18 bases between. CDR3 loop: CASSYSSGGRSGNTEAFF. In DNA, the CDR3 is TGTGCCAGCAGTTACTCGAGTGGGGGAAGATCCGGGAACACTGAAGCTTTCTTT.

Details on this clonotype: This may be a read error, as it is one base from a much larger clone. The chain uses TRBV19 and TRBJ1-1; 8 nucleotides align to TRBD1. The CDR3 has 14 residues. Germline V CDR1 and CDR2: LNHDA, SQIVND (reference sequence). V shed 9 bases and J 2 bases; nucleotides not matched to a gene: 8. The CDR3 DNA is TGTGCCAGCAAGGGACAGGACCTTAACACTGAAGCTTTCTTT. Its protein is CASKGQDLNTEAFF.

This clonotype was recorded once. The chain joins TRBV6-1 to TRBJ1-1; no clear D gene. Germline CDR1 reads MNHNS; CDR2 reads SASEGT. With 3 bases removed from V and 6 bases from J, the gap between germline ends came to 5 bases. The CDR3 is 11 amino acids. CDR3 in DNA: TGTGCCAGCAGTGAGGACGCTGAAGCTTTCTTT. This sequence encodes CASSEDAEAFF.

The chain combines TRBV7-3 with TRBJ2-1; the D gene could be TRBD1 or TRBD2 (6 bases each). CDR3 length: 15 residues. V lost 2 bases, J lost 10 bases, and 18 bases lay in between. The germline CDR1 and CDR2 sequences are SGHTA and FQGTGA. The CDR3 loop reads CASSLGGLGGVEQFF. CDR3 nucleotides: TGTGCCAGCAGCTTAGGGGGCCTAGGAGGGGTCGAGCAGTTCTTC.

This clonotype has ten or more counts. The chain is built from TRBV9 and TRBJ2-7; D is tentatively TRBD1 or TRBD2 (5 bases each). Germline V gene sequence: CDR1 SGDLS, CDR2 YYNGEE. V was clipped by 0 bases and J by 5 bases, with 12 bases between them. The CDR3 covers 14 residues. DNA for the CDR3: TGTGCCAGCAGCGTAGGGGACCTTATCGACGAGCAGTACTTC. It codes for CASSVGDLIDEQYF. The full variable domain, rest sourced from reference TRBV9 and TRBJ2-7, is DSGVTQTPKHLITATGQRVTLRCSPRSGDLSVYWYQQSLDQGLQFLIQYYNGEERAKGNILERFSAQQFPDLHSELNLSSLELGDSALYFCASSVGDLIDEQYFGPGTRLTVT.

This clonotype has only a few counts. CDR3 in amino acids: CSVDPFPGQANNEQFF. The DNA for the CDR3 is TGCAGCGTTGATCCTTTCCCTGGACAGGCCAACAATGAGCAGTTCTTC. The rearrangement joins TRBV29-1 to TRBJ2-1; TRBD1 agrees at 7 bases. This CDR3 has 16 amino acids. Germline V CDR1 and CDR2: SQVTM, ANQGSEA. After removal of 3 bases from V and 5 bases from J, the junction contained 13 bases not matched to a gene.

This clonotype was seen many times. The chain has TRBV5-1 and TRBJ1-5; TRBD1 matches 9 bases. Germline lookup yields CDR1 SGHRS and CDR2 YFSETQ. The CDR3 runs to 14 residues. With 4 bases clipped from V and 4 bases from J, the junction kept 3 bases outside the gene matches. CDR3 protein: CASSDGTGNQPQHF. CDR3 DNA: TGCGCCAGCAGCGACGGGACAGGGAATCAGCCCCAGCATTTT.

This clonotype was counted only a few times. This rearrangement joins TRBV6-1 to TRBJ2-7; TRBD2 agrees at 11 bases. J lost 6 bases, V lost 3 bases, and 4 bases had no gene match. The germline V gene has CDR1 MNHNS and CDR2 SASEGT. The CDR3 consists of 14 residues. DNA for the CDR3: TGTGCCAGCAGTGATCTAGCGGGAGGCGTCGAGCAGTACTTC. This encodes CASSDLAGGVEQYF.

About this clonotype: Since a much larger clone is just one base distant, this may be a read error. This chain links TRBV5-1 with TRBJ2-1, with D perhaps TRBD1 or TRBD2 (5 bases each). Germline CDR1 reads SGHRS; CDR2 reads YFSETQ. This CDR3 has 16 amino acids. CDR3 loop: CASSARGTNSYNQQFF. Here the CDR3 DNA reads TGCGCCAGCAGCGCTCGGGGCACTAACTCCTACAATCAGCAGTTCTTC.

The CDR3 DNA reads as TGCAGTGCTAGGGTATCTGGGAGGGAAAAGGACAATGGCTACACCTTC. Translated, it gives CSARVSGREKDNGYTF. The chain couples TRBV20-1 to TRBJ1-2, with a possible D match to TRBD1 (5 bases). CDR1 is DFQATT, CDR2 SNEGSKA, per germline (reference sequence). V lost 3 bases and J 6 bases, leaving 23 bases between the germline ends. The CDR3 runs to 16 residues.

The table lists this clonotype with many counts. Here the CDR3 DNA reads TGTGCCAGCAGTTTAGGGACAGGGGCCACCGGGGAGCTGTTTTTT. Its protein is CASSLGTGATGELFF. The chain is built from TRBV12-3 or TRBV12-4 and TRBJ2-2; 9 bases line up with TRBD1. J gave up 4 bases and V 1 base, and 1 base lay outside the gene matches. This CDR3 is 15 amino acids long.

Written as DNA, the CDR3 is TGTGCCAGCAGGGAATTTGTCATTCAGTACTTC. Its protein product is CASREFVIQYF. V usage is TRBV7-9 and J usage is TRBJ2-4; D not resolved. Trimming took 6 bases from V and 9 from J, leaving 9 bases between them. The germline CDR1 and CDR2 sequences are SEHNR and FQNEAQ (reference sequence). CDR3 length: 11 residues.

This clonotype was picked up many times. The chain combines TRBV20-1 with TRBJ1-1; D remains unclear. V was trimmed by 5 bases and J by 6 bases, leaving 7 bases between them. The CDR3 runs 10 residues. Germline CDR1 reads DFQATT; CDR2 reads SNEGSKA (reference sequence). DNA of the CDR3: TGCAGTGCTGAGGGTTCTGAAGCTTTCTTT. This codes for CSAEGSEAFF.

The chain is built from TRBV29-1 and TRBJ2-5; TRBD2 might be the D (5 bases). The CDR3 sequence is 12 residues long. CDR1 is SQVTM, CDR2 ANQGSEA, per germline. In nucleotides, the CDR3 is TGCAGTTCCGCGGGTGGGCAAGAGACCCAGTACTTC. Its protein product is CSSAGGQETQYF.

This chain uses TRBV5-1 with TRBJ2-5; TRBD1 might be the D (6 bases). The germline gives CDR1 SGHRS, CDR2 YFSETQ. This CDR3 has 14 amino acids. V was cut by 8 bases and J by 1 base, with 15 bases left in between. CDR3 residues: CASFPGHPQETQYF. The CDR3 nucleotides read TGCGCCAGTTTCCCGGGACACCCCCAAGAGACCCAGTACTTC.

This clonotype was detected only a few times. The chain has TRBV29-1 and TRBJ1-2, with 8 bases identical to TRBD1. This CDR3 has 12 residues. Trimming at V came to 7 bases and at J to 3 bases, leaving 4 bases not matched to a gene. Germline CDR1 SQVTM, CDR2 ANQGSEA. The CDR3 region has the DNA TGCAGCGCAGTGACAGGGGACTATGGCTACACCTTC. Translated: CSAVTGDYGYTF.

This clonotype was picked up many times. This chain joins TRBV30 and TRBJ2-2, with 9 positions matching TRBD2. Germline V lookup: CDR1 GTSNPN, CDR2 SVGIG (reference sequence). The ends lost 5 bases at V and 6 bases at J; junction bases unmatched: 10. The CDR3 loop spans 15 amino acids. The CDR3 sequence: CAWGHSGSGPGELFF. CDR3 coding DNA: TGTGCCTGGGGGCATAGCGGGAGCGGTCCCGGGGAGCTGTTTTTT.